This TCR beta chain was sequenced during a study of blood T cell repertoires in COVID-19. CDR1 and CDR2 from the germline V gene are GTSNPN and SVGIG (reference sequence). The CDR3 contains 14 residues. V was pared by 2 bases and J by 2 bases, with 2 bases of the junction left unmatched. Assay used: immunoSEQ multiplex PCR; TCRdb lists only in-frame clones, some missing. The table has 310,000 or so clones, 89% seen once. This clonotype was sampled from a woman between 40 and 50 years old who had recovered from COVID-19. Material for sequencing was PBMCs or T cells enriched from blood (not recorded which). The rearrangement uses TRBV30 and TRBJ2-2, with TRBD2 matching over 7 bases. CDR3 nucleotides: TGTGCCTGGAGTCTAGCGGTTAACACCGGGGAGCTGTTTTTT. Translation: CAWSLAVNTGELFF.